Below are 22 T cell receptor beta chains sequenced from a single sample in a study of blood T cells in healthy people across ages. Alongside a J-beta primer mix, a sample-barcoded 5' primer served in a second PCR lasting 7 to 11 cycles. TCRdb re-called the 5' RACE reads through MiXCR, storing one row per CDR3 protein. The data hold 750,000 to 950,000 distinct CDR3 sequences, with 25% to 30% observed a single time. These sequences were also reported in another study, on T cells of mothers and their children.

The sample consisted of blood. The receptors derive from a boy aged 5-17 years in good health.

The table lists this clonotype with a few counts. The junction differs from germline at one of its ends, possibly a read error. V is TRBV7-3 and J is TRBJ1-1; D perhaps matches TRBD1 (5 bases). CDR1 and CDR2 from the germline V gene are SGHTA and FQGTGA. The CDR3 sequence is 13 residues long. CDR3 nucleotides: TGTGCCAGCAGCCACCGAGGGACCACTAAAGCTTTCTTT. It codes for CASSHRGTTKAFF.

J is TRBJ2-2 and V is TRBV11-1, with D tentatively TRBD1 (6 bases). Trimming stripped 5 bases from V and 5 bases from J, with 18 bases between. Germline CDR1 and CDR2: SGHAT and FQDESV (reference sequence). The CDR3 contains 16 residues. CDR3 sequence: CASSIRGPLVTGELFF. CDR3 DNA: TGTGCCAGCAGCATCAGGGGCCCTCTTGTGACCGGGGAGCTGTTTTTT.

The genes are TRBV5-1 and TRBJ1-4; maybe TRBD1 (5 bases). This CDR3 is built from 15 residues. The germline V and J ends were trimmed by 0 bases and 4 bases, with 10 bases remaining between them. Germline CDR1 is SGHRS and CDR2 is YFSETQ. Written as DNA, the CDR3 is TGCGCCAGCAGCTTGGCAGGACACATTAATGAAAAACTGTTTTTT. Translated, it gives CASSLAGHINEKLFF.

The chain couples TRBV25-1 to TRBJ2-3; TRBD2 is a possible D gene (6 bases). Trimming cost V 7 bases and J 0 bases, with 14 bases left between them. The CDR3 spans 15 residues. Germline-derived CDR1 and CDR2 are MGHDK and SYGVNS. The CDR3 protein is CASTEEGRSTDTQYF. The CDR3 DNA reads TGTGCCAGCACCGAGGAGGGCAGGAGCACAGATACGCAGTATTTT.

The chain combines TRBV3-1 with TRBJ1-4; D unclear. The germline V gene encodes CDR1 LGHDT and CDR2 YNNKEL (reference sequence). CDR3 length: 17 amino acids. The V end was cut by 1 base, the J end by 2 bases, with 14 bases between. The CDR3 loop reads CASSQGGGDRTNEKLFF. CDR3 nucleotide sequence: TGTGCCAGCAGCCAAGGAGGCGGGGATCGCACTAATGAAAAACTGTTTTTT.

The chain recombines TRBV3-1 with TRBJ2-5; D gene ambiguous. Near its end, the DNA agrees better with TRBJ2-1, so the J call may be wrong. CDR1 and CDR2 from the germline V gene are LGHDT and YNNKEL (reference sequence). This CDR3 region has 12 residues. The CDR3 nucleotides read TGTGCCAGCAGCAAGGTGGACAATGAGCAGTTCTTC. It yields the protein CASSKVDNEQFF.

A few counts support this clonotype. V gene TRBV10-3 combines with J gene TRBJ1-6; D is uncertain. CDR1 and CDR2 (germline): ENHRY, SYGVKD. This CDR3 has 17 residues. The germline V and J ends were trimmed by 6 bases and 5 bases, with 20 bases remaining between them. The CDR3 loop is CAIRGMADAADNSPLHF. The CDR3, as DNA: TGTGCCATCAGGGGAATGGCTGACGCGGCGGATAATTCACCCCTCCACTTT.

This clonotype showed up just a few times. For the CDR3, the DNA is TGTGCCAGCAGCGGCGCCGGGACACTCCAAGAGACCCAGTACTTC. The encoded protein is CASSGAGTLQETQYF. The V call is TRBV7-6, the J call TRBJ2-5; D is possibly TRBD1 (6 bases). The CDR3 consists of 15 residues. With 5 bases removed from V and 1 base from J, the gap between germline ends came to 14 bases. The germline gives CDR1 SGHVS, CDR2 FNYEAQ.

A few counts support this clonotype. The chain couples TRBV18 to TRBJ1-1; D is uncertain. The CDR3 runs 14 residues. V lost 2 bases, J lost 3 bases, and 10 bases lay in between. From germline, CDR1 is KGHSH and CDR2 LQKENI. The CDR3 is CASSPDGGYTEAFF. The CDR3 coding sequence is TGTGCCAGCTCACCAGACGGAGGATACACTGAAGCTTTCTTT.

The chain joins TRBV6-1 to TRBJ1-1, with D unclear. CDR1 is MNHNS, CDR2 SASEGT, per germline. Trimming took 8 bases from V and 1 from J, leaving 11 bases between them. This CDR3 has 13 residues. The CDR3 DNA reads as TGTGCCAGCGTTTATTTGGGGAACACTGAAGCTTTCTTT. Translation: CASVYLGNTEAFF.

This clonotype has more than one count but fewer than ten. The rearrangement uses TRBV7-9 and TRBJ2-2; TRBD1 agrees at 8 bases. With V trimmed by 6 bases and J by 6 bases, 18 bases remained unmatched. The CDR3 length is 18 residues. The germline gives CDR1 SEHNR, CDR2 FQNEAQ (reference sequence). Written as DNA, the CDR3 is TGTGCCAGCAGTTGCAATGATCCGGGACAGGTTTTAGCCGGGGAGCTGTTTTTT. Translating it yields CASSCNDPGQVLAGELFF.

This clonotype was picked up many times. This sequence joins TRBV18 and TRBJ2-5, with 7 positions matching TRBD2. After removal of 8 bases from V and 1 base from J, the junction contained 7 bases not matched to a gene. Per the germline V gene, CDR1 is KGHSH and CDR2 is LQKENI. There are 14 residues in the CDR3. CDR3 DNA: TGTGCCAGCAGTTTGCGGGGGTCCCAAGAGACCCAGTACTTC. Its translation: CASSLRGSQETQYF.

This chain uses TRBV12-3 or TRBV12-4 with TRBJ1-5; a weak D match, TRBD1 (6 bases). V was shortened by 4 bases and J by 6 bases, with 16 bases between the two germline ends. This CDR3 contains 15 residues. DNA for the CDR3: TGTGCCAGCAGTTCGGGGGGCGGCCAAGGTCAGCCCCAGCATTTT. It translates to CASSSGGGQGQPQHF.

There are a few counts of this clonotype. This sequence joins TRBV6-6 and TRBJ1-2; maybe TRBD1 (6 bases). Germline V gene lookup returns CDR1 MNHNY and CDR2 SVGAGI (reference sequence). The CDR3 consists of 14 residues. Trimming cost V 2 bases and J 5 bases, with 12 bases left between them. CDR3 loop: CASSYTDSPYGYTF. Written as DNA, the CDR3 is TGTGCCAGCAGTTACACGGACAGCCCTTATGGCTACACCTTC.

In this sample, this clonotype turned up a few times. V and J are TRBV29-1 and TRBJ2-7; unclear D gene. The CDR3 length is 11 residues. The V end was cut by 3 bases, the J end by 0 bases, with 3 bases between. Germline CDR1 SQVTM, CDR2 ANQGSEA. In nucleotides, the CDR3 is TGCAGCGTTGACGTCTCCTACGAGCAGTACTTC. Protein product: CSVDVSYEQYF.

This clonotype appeared a few times. The chain links TRBV15 to TRBJ2-5; 10 bases are shared with TRBD2. The J call is uncertain, as TRBJ2-1 better fits the DNA end. Per the germline V gene, CDR1 is LNHNV and CDR2 is YYDKDF (reference sequence). The CDR3 consists of 16 residues. CDR3 in DNA: TGTGCCACCAGCAGAGATCCGGCTAGCGGGGGCAGTGAGCAGTTCTTC. It translates to CATSRDPASGGSEQFF.

The V and J genes are TRBV6-5 and TRBJ2-3; tentative D call: TRBD1 (6 bases). The CDR3 has 16 amino acids. CDR1 and CDR2 (germline): MNHEY, SVGAGI. The V and J ends lost 0 bases and 6 bases respectively, with 16 bases between them. The DNA for the CDR3 is TGTGCCAGCAGTTACTCGAGTACAGGGCTACCCGATACGCAGTATTTT. Protein: CASSYSSTGLPDTQYF.

This clonotype was detected a few times. CDR3 bases: TGCGCCAGCAGCTTGTCCGTGGGGGAGTACTACGAGCAGTACTTC. This translates into CASSLSVGEYYEQYF. The chain carries TRBV5-1 and TRBJ2-7; D possibly uses TRBD1 or TRBD2 (5 bases each). Germline V CDR1 and CDR2: SGHRS, YFSETQ. The CDR3 totals 15 residues. V lost 1 base to trimming and J lost 3 bases, with 14 bases between them.

The rearrangement links TRBV20-1 to TRBJ1-1; 7 bases map to TRBD1. J was trimmed by 5 bases and V by 6 bases; bases with no gene match: 9. Germline values: CDR1 DFQATT, CDR2 SNEGSKA (reference sequence). CDR3 length: 13 amino acids. The CDR3 DNA follows: TGCAGTGCGTACGACAGGGTTTGGACTGAAGCTTTCTTT. Translation gives CSAYDRVWTEAFF.

The chain joins TRBV10-2 to TRBJ1-5, with 9 nucleotides matching TRBD1. V was clipped by 5 bases and J by 3 bases; unmatched bases: 5. The germline CDR1 and CDR2 sequences are WSHSY and SAAADI. The CDR3 has 15 amino acids. The CDR3 sequence: CASSRTGEYNQPQHF. The DNA for the CDR3 is TGCGCCAGCAGTCGGACAGGGGAATACAATCAGCCCCAGCATTTT.

The sample holds a few counts of this clonotype. The genes are TRBV20-1 and TRBJ2-5; 10 positions agree with TRBD2. The V segment lost 3 bases and the J segment 1 base; nucleotides outside the gene matches: 5. The germline V gene has CDR1 DFQATT and CDR2 SNEGSKA (reference sequence). The CDR3 is 15 residues long. CDR3 protein: CSASRLAGVQETQYF. The CDR3 nucleotides are TGCAGTGCTAGTCGCCTAGCGGGGGTCCAAGAGACCCAGTACTTC.

This clonotype was detected a few times. The CDR3 protein is CASSLVPGGETQYF. As DNA, the CDR3 is TGTGCCAGCAGTTTAGTACCGGGGGGGGAGACCCAGTACTTC. The rearrangement links TRBV12-3 or TRBV12-4 to TRBJ2-5, with TRBD2 matching 8 bases. Trimming took 1 base from V and 5 from J; bases not matched to a gene: 3. This CDR3 contains 14 residues.